The entry below gives a single TCR beta chain sequence along with its context. The antigen it recognizes is unknown. Per-base quality was not reported, and no clone a single base away is much larger than it. Library preparation was by the immunoSEQ multiplex PCR assay. For TCR sequencing, RNA was extracted from every sample and reverse transcribed into cDNA to serve as template. SuperScript III was used for first-strand cDNA synthesis, primed with a 2:1 mix of oligo-dT and random hexamers. A synthetic immune receptor repertoire was used to gauge amplification bias, and whatever bias remained was removed computationally. The published analysis was carried out like this. Raw reads were preprocessed for error removal, and CDR3 was defined according to IMGT conventions as running from the conserved cysteine to phenylalanine. Clonality was calculated as 1 minus Shannon entropy normalized by log2 of the number of productive unique TCRs. Whether scalp clones were CD4 or CD8 was inferred by matching scalp TCRbeta sequences against CD4 and CD8 repertoires sorted from blood. TCRdb mirrors the immuneACCESS table, restricted to in-frame sequences. Some clones are absent from its copies; in checked studies, under half trace to an unresolved V gene, and the reason for the others is unknown. The V and J calls and clone size come from that table; D and trimming were worked out from the DNA. The sample yields around 190,000 clones; 64% were counted once. Clones ranked in the top ten supply 1.3% of the sample.

This record belongs to a study of CD8+ T cells in alopecia areata (dated by TCRdb to about 2018). Study-wide context: The treated patients took part in an open-label pilot trial in which moderate-to-severe alopecia areata was treated with oral tofacitinib at 5 to 10 mg twice daily. Patients on tofacitinib were biopsied at baseline and after 4 and 24 weeks of treatment, and several of the patients also had a later scalp biopsy. TCRbeta CDR3 regions were amplified by immunoSEQ multiplex PCR using 35 Vbeta forward and 13 Jbeta reverse primers. In both human patients and the C3H/HeJ mouse model, the study applied high-throughput TCRbeta sequencing to look at T cell clonal expansion in alopecia areata. Scalp clonality was compared among normal scalp (n=4), patchy alopecia areata scalp (n=8), and alopecia totalis/universalis scalp (n=8). The RNA source kit depended on sample type: the PAXgene miRNA kit for fixed scalp, the miRNeasy kit for PBMCs, and the RNeasy kit for mouse skin. Scalp tissue and sorted CD4+ and CD8+ peripheral blood T cells from patchy and totalis/universalis alopecia areata patients and from healthy controls were covered by human TCRbeta sequencing. Patients stayed on tofacitinib for 6 to 18 months and then had 6 months of follow-up off drug so that delayed response and recurrence could be assessed. In treated patients, disease severity was measured using the SALT score, which gives the percentage of scalp surface area affected. Findings and caveats that apply to the study as a whole: Lesional scalp, especially in alopecia totalis/universalis, showed higher clonality and more expanded CD8+ clones than normal scalp, suggesting antigenic drive. Because the treated cohort was small and had only one nonresponder, larger studies are needed to examine links between baseline CD8+ expansion and response. Resident alphabeta T cells in normal human skin are also sequenced, complicating scalp TCR repertoire analysis, unlike mouse skin dominated by gammadelta T cells. TCR sequences shared between patients were less clear than in mice, possibly partly because of HLA diversity in the patient population. Many expanded lesional clones persisted in scalp and blood during tofacitinib treatment, which may partly explain relapse after stopping treatment. Tofacitinib significantly lowered scalp clonality and the number of expanded CD8+ clones among the top 100 scalp clones.

The treatment or condition tag for this specimen amounts to: oral pan-JAK inhibitor, 5-10 mg twice daily. Lesional scalp punch biopsies and peripheral blood were collected from alopecia areata patients. After PBMCs were isolated by density centrifugation and stained for CD3, CD4 and CD8, a FACSAria was used to sort CD4+ and CD8+ T cells. From cysteine to phenylalanine, the CDR3 is 11 amino acids long. Just CDR3 DNA is preserved here, 33 bases in frame from base 1. As encoded in the germline V gene (reference sequence), CDR1 is MNHNY while CDR2 is SVGAGI. Trimming at the junction amounts to 9 bases on V and 8 bases on J, and the germline ends lie 11 bases apart.

This chain joins TRBV6-6 to TRBJ2-4; the D gene is not confidently resolved. The sequence came from a human donor with alopecia areata. Source: CD4+ T cells sorted from blood, taken around week 50, from a patient treated with tofacitinib. Here the CDR3 is given as CASAQIDIQYF. The nucleotide sequence is given as TGTGCCAGTGCCCAAATTGACATTCAGTACTTC.